The T cell receptor beta chain described here comes from a study of blood T cells in healthy people across ages. The wider study: About one barcoded beta molecule per two T cells was the capture yield of template switching.

Primers used in a second PCR of about 7 to 11 cycles were a sample-barcoded 5' primer and a J-beta primer mix. One entry per CDR3 protein, called by TCRdb with MiXCR from the 5' RACE reads. The table lists approximately 810,000 distinct CDR3 sequences, 35% to 40% of them singletons. Losses at the gene ends were 4 bases for V and 6 bases for J; bases not matched to a gene: 7. Germline V lookup: CDR1 SGHAT, CDR2 FQNNGV. The CDR3 loop spans 15 amino acids. Source material: blood. This chain uses TRBV11-2 with TRBJ2-3, with TRBD1 matching over 10 bases. This clonotype was sampled from a man in his late teens or twenties in good health. Here the CDR3 DNA reads TGTGCCAGCAGCTGGGGACAGGGGTACGTGGATACGCAGTATTTT. As protein: CASSWGQGYVDTQYF. Together with reference TRBV11-2 and TRBJ2-3, the CDR3 gives the full variable domain: EAGVAQSPRYKIIEKRQSVAFWCNPISGHATLYWYQQILGQGPKLLIQFQNNGVVDDSQLPKDRFSAERLKGVDSTLKIQPAKLEDSAVYLCASSWGQGYVDTQYFGPGTRLTVL.